This T cell receptor (beta chain) was sequenced during a study of OX40 agonist ivuxolimab in advanced cancers. Some background on the complete study: Ivuxolimab was an agonistic, fully human IgG2 monoclonal antibody directed against OX40 (CD134), a costimulatory receptor. The point of sequencing TCRbeta in the periphery was to test whether ivuxolimab changed TCR sequence diversity and drove clonal T-cell expansion. In the dose-escalation cohort, approximately 82% of patients were male, and the mean age was around 65 years with a range of roughly 20 to 85. Prior anti-PD-1, anti-PD-L1 or anti-CTLA-4 therapy was permitted, and checkpoint inhibitors had been received by about 44% of dose-escalation patients. Partial responses occurred in three dose-escalation patients: two with cutaneous melanoma and one with hepatocellular carcinoma. Intravenous ivuxolimab was administered to patients every 2 weeks at six dose levels: 0.01, 0.1, 0.3, 1.5, 3 and 10 mg/kg. Of the 50 to 55 dose-escalation patients, hepatocellular carcinoma was present in about 20, melanoma in approximately 15, renal cell carcinoma in 9 and head and neck cancer in 9. The paper reports the monotherapy dose-escalation portion (N of about 47 patients) of the phase I ivuxolimab trial.

The CDR1 and CDR2 encoded by the germline V gene are MDHEN and SYDVKM. The CDR3 numbers 11 residues from cysteine through phenylalanine. The CDR3 DNA has 33 bases and is translated from base 1. V is pared back by 6 bases and J by 9 bases, with 11 bases lying between the germline termini. To sequence the TCRbeta CDR3 region, genomic DNA was isolated from the sorted cells. The immunoSEQ Assay was used to sequence the TCRbeta CDR3 regions. The table comes from immuneACCESS by way of TCRdb, which keeps in-frame sequences with V and J called. Part of the clones is missing from these tables; in studies checked, under half for an unresolved V gene and the rest for unknown reasons. Counted in this sample were around 110,000 clones; less than 95% of them appeared once. The ten largest clonotypes hold roughly 1.1% of the sample. For this clone: The clone's antigen remains unknown. No base-level quality is on record; no much larger clone is a single base apart.

The trial excluded patients who had a history of autoimmune disease or were on systemic immunosuppression. Peripheral blood for TCR sequencing was drawn from every dose cohort at baseline, at cycle 4 day 1 and at cycle 7 day 1. Samples came from an open-label, multicenter, first-in-human phase I dose-escalation trial of ivuxolimab. Adults with locally advanced or metastatic melanoma, renal cell carcinoma, hepatocellular carcinoma or head and neck squamous cell carcinoma were enrolled in the trial. Before TCR sequencing, CD4+ T cells and CD8+ T cells were sorted from peripheral blood as separate populations. Broad study findings and their caveats: At doses of 0.1 to 3.0 mg/kg, clonal expansion of both CD4+ and CD8+ blood T cells was observed from baseline to week 6. In partial responders in the 0.1-3.0 mg/kg groups, normalized peripheral clonal expansion was found to be among the lowest, especially among CD8+ T cells. The antigen specificity of the clonally expanded peripheral T cells was not determined. On average, CD8+ T cells showed more expanded clones than CD4+ T cells after ivuxolimab. Low levels of normalized T-cell clonal expansion were also seen in some patients who did not respond.

Material: CD4+ or CD8+ T cells sorted from blood, obtained in a trial of the OX40 agonist ivuxolimab. The V and J segments used are TRBV28 and TRBJ1-1, with no confident D gene call. The TCR was taken from an adult with an advanced solid tumor such as melanoma, head and neck, liver or kidney cancer. CDR3 protein: CASRQAQKAFF. Here is the DNA: TGTGCCAGCAGGCAGGCCCAGAAAGCTTTCTTT.